This T cell receptor beta chain was recorded in a study of CD8 T cells in ankylosing spondylitis. Germline CDR1 and CDR2: MNHNY and SVGAGI (reference sequence). The CDR3 has 11 amino acids. One entry per CDR3 protein results from TCRdb running MiXCR on the 5' RACE reads. Of just over 300,000 distinct CDR3 sequences in the sample, roughly 20% were seen once. To note about this clonotype: The junction shows a germline mismatch at one end, possibly a read error.

Material for sequencing was blood, either unsorted or a sorted T cell fraction (not recorded which). The chain employs TRBV6-6 and TRBJ2-7; 9 positions match TRBD1. The receptor comes from a female donor with ankylosing spondylitis or in good health (not recorded which). CDR3 nucleotides: TGTGCCAGCAGTCGGGGACAGGGTACCCACTTC. Translating gives CASSRGQGTHF.